The rows below give T cell receptor beta chains drawn from one sample of a study of T cell responses to AZD1222 COVID-19 vaccine. Clones were read by immunoSEQ multiplex PCR, and TCRdb kept only the in-frame ones, dropping some. The ten most abundant clones cover 2.2% of a sample with about 140,000 clones. Sequenced input: peripheral blood. Every receptor here comes from an adult in good health. CDR3s include the opening cysteine and the closing phenylalanine or tryptophan. The D gene is left open where the match is weak.

d_gene,j_gene,v_gene,CDR3nt,CDR3aa
NA,TRBJ1-1,TRBV4-3,TGCGCCAGCAGCCCGGATCTGCCGGGCACTGAAGCTTTCTTT,CASSPDLPGTEAFF
NA,TRBJ2-5,TRBV9,TGTGCCAGCAGCGGCCAGGGGCAGGCTTGGGGCCAAGAGACCCAGTACTTC,CASSGQGQAWGQETQYF
TRBD1,TRBJ1-2,TRBV7-2,TGTGCCAGCAGTCCAGCCGCAGGGGGCAGCTATGGCTACACCTTC,CASSPAAGGSYGYTF
NA,TRBJ1-3,TRBV4-1,TGCGCCAGCAGCCTTCGAACAGCTCTCTCTGGAAACACCATATATTTT,CASSLRTALSGNTIYF
NA,TRBJ1-1,TRBV3-1/TRBV3-2,TGTGCCAGCAGCTCGCAGGGGAAGGGAACTGAAGCTTTCTTT,CASSSQGKGTEAFF
NA,TRBJ1-2,TRBV9,TGTGCCAGCAGCGTATTAGACGGGAGTGGCTACACCTTC,CASSVLDGSGYTF
NA,TRBJ1-3,TRBV9,TGTGCCAGCAGCGCAGGAGGTTGGGGAAACACCATATATTTT,CASSAGGWGNTIYF
NA,TRBJ2-1,TRBV28,TGTGCCAGCAGTCTTAACAATGAGCAGTTCTTC,CASSLNNEQFF
NA,TRBJ1-2,TRBV4-3,TGCGCCAGCAGTCAGGACCACGACAGGACAGCTAACTATGGCTACACCTTC,CASSQDHDRTANYGYTF
TRBD1,TRBJ1-1,TRBV19,TGTGCCAGTACCGCGGACAGGGTAAAAGCTTTCTTT,CASTADRVKAFF
NA,TRBJ1-2,TRBV14,TGTGCCAGCAGCCAAGAAGGGTTAAACAGGGACTATTATGGCTACACCTTC,CASSQEGLNRDYYGYTF
TRBD1,TRBJ1-1,TRBV9,TGTGCCAGCAGCGCTACAGGGGGCCGGTGGACTGAAGCTTTCTTT,CASSATGGRWTEAFF
NA,TRBJ1-2,TRBV7-2,TGTGCCAGCAGCTTAGCAGGGGCGTCTAACTATGGCTACACCTTC,CASSLAGASNYGYTF
NA,TRBJ1-2,TRBV12-1,TGTGCCAGCAACCCCGGCCGGGGATATTACTATGGCTACACCTTC,CASNPGRGYYYGYTF
NA,TRBJ1-2,TRBV3-1/TRBV3-2,TGTGCCAGCAGCCACGAGGGGGGGGCTGGGGGCTACACCTTC,CASSHEGGAGGYTF
TRBD2,TRBJ2-5,TRBV6-5,TGTGCCAGCACCCAGACTAGCGGTAAAGAGACCCAGTACTTC,CASTQTSGKETQYF